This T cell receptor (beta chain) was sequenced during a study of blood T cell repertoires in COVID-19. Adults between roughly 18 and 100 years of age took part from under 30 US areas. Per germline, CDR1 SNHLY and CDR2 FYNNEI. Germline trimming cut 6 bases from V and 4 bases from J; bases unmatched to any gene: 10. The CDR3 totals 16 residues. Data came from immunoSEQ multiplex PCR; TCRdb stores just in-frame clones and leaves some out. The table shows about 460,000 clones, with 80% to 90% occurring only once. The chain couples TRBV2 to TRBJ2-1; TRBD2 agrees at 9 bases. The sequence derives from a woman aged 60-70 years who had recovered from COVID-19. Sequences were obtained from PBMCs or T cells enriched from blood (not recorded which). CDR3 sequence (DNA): TGTGCCAGCAGGTGGGAGTCTAGCGGGGCTTACAATGAGCAGTTCTTC. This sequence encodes CASRWESSGAYNEQFF.